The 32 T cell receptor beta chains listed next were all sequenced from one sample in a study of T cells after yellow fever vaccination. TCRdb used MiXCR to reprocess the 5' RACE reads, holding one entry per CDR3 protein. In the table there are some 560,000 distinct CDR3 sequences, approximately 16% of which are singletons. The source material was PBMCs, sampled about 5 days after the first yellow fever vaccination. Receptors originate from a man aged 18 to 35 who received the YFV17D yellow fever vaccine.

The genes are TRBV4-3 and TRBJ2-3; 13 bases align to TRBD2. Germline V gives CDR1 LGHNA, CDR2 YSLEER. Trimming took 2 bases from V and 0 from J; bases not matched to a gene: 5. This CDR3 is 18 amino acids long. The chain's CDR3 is CASSQQTSGGPSTDTQYF. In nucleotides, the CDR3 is TGCGCCAGCAGCCAACAGACTAGCGGGGGGCCAAGCACAGATACGCAGTATTTT.

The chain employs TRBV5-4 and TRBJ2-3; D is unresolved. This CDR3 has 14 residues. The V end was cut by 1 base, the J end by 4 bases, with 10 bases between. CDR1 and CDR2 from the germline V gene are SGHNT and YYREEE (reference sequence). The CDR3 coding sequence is TGTGCCAGCAGCTTGCCTCAGAACCCAGATACGCAGTATTTT. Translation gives CASSLPQNPDTQYF.

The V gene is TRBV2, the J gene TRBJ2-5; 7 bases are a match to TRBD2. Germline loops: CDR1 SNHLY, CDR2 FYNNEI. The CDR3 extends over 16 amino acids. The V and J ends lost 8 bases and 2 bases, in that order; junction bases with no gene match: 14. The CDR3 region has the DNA TGTGCCAGCCAAGAGGTTGTAGCGGGTCTTCAAGAGACCCAGTACTTC. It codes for CASQEVVAGLQETQYF.

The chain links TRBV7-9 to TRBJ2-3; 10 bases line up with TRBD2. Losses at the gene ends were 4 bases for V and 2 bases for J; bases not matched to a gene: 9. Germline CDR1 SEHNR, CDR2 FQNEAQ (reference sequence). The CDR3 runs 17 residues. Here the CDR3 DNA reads TGTGCCAGCAGCTCCCTCATAGCGGGGGGTTTCACAGATACGCAGTATTTT. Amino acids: CASSSLIAGGFTDTQYF.

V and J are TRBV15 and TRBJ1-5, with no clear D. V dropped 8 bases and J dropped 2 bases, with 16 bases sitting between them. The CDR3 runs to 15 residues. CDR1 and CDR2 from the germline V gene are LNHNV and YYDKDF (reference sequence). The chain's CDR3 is CATGRVPYGNQPQHF. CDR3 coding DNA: TGTGCCACCGGGAGGGTTCCGTATGGCAATCAGCCCCAGCATTTT. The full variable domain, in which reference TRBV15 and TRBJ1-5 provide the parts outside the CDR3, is DAMVIQNPRYQVTQFGKPVTLSCSQTLNHNVMYWYQQKSSQAPKLLFHYYDKDFNNEADTPDNFQSRRPNTSFCFLDIRSPGLGDTAMYLCATGRVPYGNQPQHFGDGTRLSIL.

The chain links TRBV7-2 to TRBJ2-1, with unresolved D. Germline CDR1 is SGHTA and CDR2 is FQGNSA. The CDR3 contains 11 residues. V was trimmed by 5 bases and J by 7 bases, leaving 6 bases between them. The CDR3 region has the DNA TGTGCCAGCAGCGCTGAAAATGAGCAGTTCTTC. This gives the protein CASSAENEQFF.

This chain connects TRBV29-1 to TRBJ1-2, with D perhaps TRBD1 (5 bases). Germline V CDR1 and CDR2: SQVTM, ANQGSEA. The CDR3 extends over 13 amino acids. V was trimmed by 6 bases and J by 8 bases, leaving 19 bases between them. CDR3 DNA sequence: TGCAGCGTGAAATGGGGGACTGCGCGAGGCTACACCTTC. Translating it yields CSVKWGTARGYTF.

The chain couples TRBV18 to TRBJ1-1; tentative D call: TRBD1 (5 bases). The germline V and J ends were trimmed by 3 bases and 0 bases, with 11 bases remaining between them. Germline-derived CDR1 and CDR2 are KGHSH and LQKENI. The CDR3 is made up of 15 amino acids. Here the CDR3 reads CASSPLTTVNTEAFF. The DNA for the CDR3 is TGTGCCAGCTCACCTCTTACGACAGTGAACACTGAAGCTTTCTTT.

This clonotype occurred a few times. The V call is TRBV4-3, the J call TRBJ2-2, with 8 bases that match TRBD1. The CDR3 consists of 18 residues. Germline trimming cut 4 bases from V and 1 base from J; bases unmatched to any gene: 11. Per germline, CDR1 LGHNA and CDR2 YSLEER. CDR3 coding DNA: TGCGCCAGCAGCCTTTTTTCCCCCGGGACAGGGAACACCGGGGAGCTGTTTTTT. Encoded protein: CASSLFSPGTGNTGELFF.

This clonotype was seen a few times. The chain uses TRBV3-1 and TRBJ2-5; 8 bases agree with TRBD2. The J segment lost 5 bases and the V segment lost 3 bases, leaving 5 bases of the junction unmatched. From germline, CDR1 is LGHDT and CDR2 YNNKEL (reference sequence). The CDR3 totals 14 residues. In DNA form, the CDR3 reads TGTGCCAGCAGCCATCGGGGGGGGTACGAGACCCAGTACTTC. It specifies CASSHRGGYETQYF.

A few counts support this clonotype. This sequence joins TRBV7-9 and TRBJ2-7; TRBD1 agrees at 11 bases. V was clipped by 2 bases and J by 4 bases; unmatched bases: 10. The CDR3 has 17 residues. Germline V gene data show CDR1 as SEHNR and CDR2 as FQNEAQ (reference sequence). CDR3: CASSLPNSGQGVYEQYF. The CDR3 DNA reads TGTGCCAGCAGCTTACCCAACTCGGGACAGGGGGTGTACGAGCAGTACTTC.

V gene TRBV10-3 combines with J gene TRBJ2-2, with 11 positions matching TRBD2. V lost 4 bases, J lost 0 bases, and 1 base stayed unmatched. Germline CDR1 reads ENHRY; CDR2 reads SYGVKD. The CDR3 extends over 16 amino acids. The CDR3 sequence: CAISGGLAANTGELFF. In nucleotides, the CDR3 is TGTGCCATCAGTGGGGGACTAGCGGCGAACACCGGGGAGCTGTTTTTT.

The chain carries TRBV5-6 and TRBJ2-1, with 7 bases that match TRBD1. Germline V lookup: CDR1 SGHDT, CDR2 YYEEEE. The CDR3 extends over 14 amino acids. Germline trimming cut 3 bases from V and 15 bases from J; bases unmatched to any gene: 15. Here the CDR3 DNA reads TGTGCCAGCAGCTCAGATAGACAGGGCCGGACAGGGTTCTTC. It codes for CASSSDRQGRTGFF. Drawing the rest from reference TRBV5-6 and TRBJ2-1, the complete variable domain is DAGVTQSPTHLIKTRGQQVTLRCSPKSGHDTVSWYQQALGQGPQFIFQYYEEEERQRGNFPDRFSGHQFPNYSSELNVNALLLGDSALYLCASSSDRQGRTGFFGPGTRLTVL.

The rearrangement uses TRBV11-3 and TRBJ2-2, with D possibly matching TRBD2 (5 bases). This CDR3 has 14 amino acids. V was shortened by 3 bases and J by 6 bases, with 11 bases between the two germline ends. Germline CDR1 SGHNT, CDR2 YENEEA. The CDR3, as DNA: TGTGCCAGCAGCTTCCCGGGGAGTGCCGGGGAGCTGTTTTTT. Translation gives CASSFPGSAGELFF.

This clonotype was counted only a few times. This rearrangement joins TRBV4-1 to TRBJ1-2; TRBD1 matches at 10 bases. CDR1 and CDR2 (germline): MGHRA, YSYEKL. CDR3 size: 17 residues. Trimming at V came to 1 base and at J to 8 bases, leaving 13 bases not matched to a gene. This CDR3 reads CASSQGLPGQGRRGYTF. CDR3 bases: TGCGCCAGCAGCCAAGGATTACCGGGACAGGGGAGAAGGGGCTACACCTTC.

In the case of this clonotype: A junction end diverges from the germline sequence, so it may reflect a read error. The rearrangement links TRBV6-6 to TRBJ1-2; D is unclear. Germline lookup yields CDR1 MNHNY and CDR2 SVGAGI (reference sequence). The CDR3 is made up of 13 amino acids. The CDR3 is CVSSLDESYGYTF. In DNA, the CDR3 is TGTGTCAGCAGCTTGGACGAGAGCTATGGCTACACCTTC.

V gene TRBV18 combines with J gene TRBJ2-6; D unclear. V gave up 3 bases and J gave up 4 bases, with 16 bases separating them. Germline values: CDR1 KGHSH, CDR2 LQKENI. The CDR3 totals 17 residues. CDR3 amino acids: CASSPARVGAGANVLTF. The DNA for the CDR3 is TGTGCCAGCTCACCGGCCCGGGTCGGAGCAGGGGCCAACGTCCTGACTTTC.

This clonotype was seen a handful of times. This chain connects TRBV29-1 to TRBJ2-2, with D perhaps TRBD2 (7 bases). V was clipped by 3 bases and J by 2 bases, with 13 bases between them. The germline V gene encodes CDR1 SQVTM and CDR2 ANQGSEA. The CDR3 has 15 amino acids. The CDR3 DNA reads TGCAGCGTTGAGGGGGGGGCTGTTAACACCGGGGAGCTGTTTTTT. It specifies CSVEGGAVNTGELFF.

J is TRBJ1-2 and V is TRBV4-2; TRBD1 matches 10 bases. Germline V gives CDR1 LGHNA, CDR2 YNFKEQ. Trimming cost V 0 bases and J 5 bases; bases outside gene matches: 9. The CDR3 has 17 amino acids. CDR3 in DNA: TGTGCCAGCAGCCAAGATTATCGGGGGGGACAGGGGTATGGCTACACCTTC. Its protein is CASSQDYRGGQGYGYTF.

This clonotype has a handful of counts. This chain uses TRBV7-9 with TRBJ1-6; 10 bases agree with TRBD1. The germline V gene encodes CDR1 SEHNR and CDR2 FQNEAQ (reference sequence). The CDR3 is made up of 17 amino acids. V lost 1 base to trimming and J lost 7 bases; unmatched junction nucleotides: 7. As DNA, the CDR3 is TGTGCCAGCAGCTTAGGCGGGACAGGGGTCGGGAATTCACCCCTCCACTTT. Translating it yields CASSLGGTGVGNSPLHF.

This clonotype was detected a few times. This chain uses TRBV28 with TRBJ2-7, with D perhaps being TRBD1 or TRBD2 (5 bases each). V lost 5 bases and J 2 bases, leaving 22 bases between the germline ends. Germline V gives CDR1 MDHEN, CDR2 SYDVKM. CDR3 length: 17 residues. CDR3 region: CASSPTYLGTATYEQYV. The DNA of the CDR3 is TGTGCCAGCAGTCCAACCTATTTGGGGACGGCCACCTACGAGCAGTACGTC.

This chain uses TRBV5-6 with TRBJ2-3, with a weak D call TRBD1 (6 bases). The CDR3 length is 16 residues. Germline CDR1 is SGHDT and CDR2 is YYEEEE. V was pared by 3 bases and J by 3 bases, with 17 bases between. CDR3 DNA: TGTGCCAGCAGCTGGAGGAGGTGGCAGGGGACAGATACGCAGTATTTT. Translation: CASSWRRWQGTDTQYF.

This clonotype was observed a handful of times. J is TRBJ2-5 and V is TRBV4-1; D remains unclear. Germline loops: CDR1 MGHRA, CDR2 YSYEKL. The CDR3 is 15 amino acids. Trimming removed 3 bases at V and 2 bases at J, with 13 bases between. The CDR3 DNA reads TGCGCCAGCAGCCAGAAGGCCTGGGAACAAGAGACCCAGTACTTC. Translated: CASSQKAWEQETQYF.

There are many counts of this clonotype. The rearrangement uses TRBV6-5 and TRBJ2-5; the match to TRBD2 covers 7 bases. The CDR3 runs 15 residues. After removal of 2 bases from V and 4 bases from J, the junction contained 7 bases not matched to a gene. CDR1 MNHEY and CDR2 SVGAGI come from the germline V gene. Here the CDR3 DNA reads TGTGCCAGCAGTTACGCCAGACTAGCCCCAGAGACCCAGTACTTC. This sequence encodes CASSYARLAPETQYF.

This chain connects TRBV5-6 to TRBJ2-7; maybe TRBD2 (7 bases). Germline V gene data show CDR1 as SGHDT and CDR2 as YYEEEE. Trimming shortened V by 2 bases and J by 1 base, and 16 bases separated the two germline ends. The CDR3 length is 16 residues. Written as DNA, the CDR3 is TGTGCCAGCAGCTTCGGTGCGCGGGGGCTTTCCTACGAGCAGTACTTC. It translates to CASSFGARGLSYEQYF.

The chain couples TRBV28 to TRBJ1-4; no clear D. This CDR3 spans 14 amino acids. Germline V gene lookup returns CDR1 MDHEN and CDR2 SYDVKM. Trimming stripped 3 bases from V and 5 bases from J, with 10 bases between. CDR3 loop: CASSFATANEKLFF. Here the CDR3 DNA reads TGTGCCAGCAGTTTCGCGACGGCCAATGAAAAACTGTTTTTT.

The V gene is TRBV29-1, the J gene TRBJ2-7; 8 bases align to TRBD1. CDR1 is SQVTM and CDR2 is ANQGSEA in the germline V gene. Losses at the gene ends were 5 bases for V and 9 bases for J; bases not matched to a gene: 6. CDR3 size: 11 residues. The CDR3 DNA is TGCAGCGTTTACGGACAGGGCGGGCAGTACGTC. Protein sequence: CSVYGQGGQYV.

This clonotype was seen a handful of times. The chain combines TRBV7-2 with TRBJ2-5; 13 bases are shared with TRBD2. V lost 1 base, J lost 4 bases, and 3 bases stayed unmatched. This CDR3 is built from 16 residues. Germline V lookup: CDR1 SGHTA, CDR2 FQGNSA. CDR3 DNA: TGTGCCAGCAGCTTAGTACTAGCGGGGGGGCGAGAGACCCAGTACTTC. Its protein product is CASSLVLAGGRETQYF.

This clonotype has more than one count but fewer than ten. The CDR3 reads CASSQYGQGDYGYTF. The CDR3 DNA follows: TGCGCCAGCAGCCAATATGGACAGGGCGACTATGGCTACACCTTC. This rearrangement joins TRBV4-3 to TRBJ1-2; 8 bases match TRBD1. Per germline, CDR1 LGHNA and CDR2 YSLEER. Trimming took 2 bases from V and 3 from J; bases not matched to a gene: 5. The CDR3 has 15 residues.

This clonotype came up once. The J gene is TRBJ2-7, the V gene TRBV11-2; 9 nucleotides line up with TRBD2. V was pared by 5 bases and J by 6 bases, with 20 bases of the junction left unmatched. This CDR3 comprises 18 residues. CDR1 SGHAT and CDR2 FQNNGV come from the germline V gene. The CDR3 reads CASSPLPPASGVLGEQYV. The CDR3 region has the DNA TGTGCCAGCAGCCCTCTTCCCCCTGCTAGCGGGGTATTGGGCGAGCAGTACGTC.

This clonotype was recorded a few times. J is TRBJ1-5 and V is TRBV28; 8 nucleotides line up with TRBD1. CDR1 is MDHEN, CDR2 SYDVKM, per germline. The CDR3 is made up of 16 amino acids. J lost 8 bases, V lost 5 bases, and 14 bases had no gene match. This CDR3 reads CASSVIFFRGQEPQHF. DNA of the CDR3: TGTGCCAGCAGTGTTATCTTTTTCAGGGGGCAGGAGCCCCAGCATTTT.

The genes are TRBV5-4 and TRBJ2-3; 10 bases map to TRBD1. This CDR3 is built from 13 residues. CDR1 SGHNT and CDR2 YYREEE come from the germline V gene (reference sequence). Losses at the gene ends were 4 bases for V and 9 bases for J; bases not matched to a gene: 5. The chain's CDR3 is CASSPTGGLTQYF. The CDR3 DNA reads TGTGCCAGCAGCCCGACAGGGGGCTTAACGCAGTATTTT.